Shown below are 21 T cell receptor beta chains from a single sample sequenced in a study of blood T cell repertoires in COVID-19. The repertoire was sequenced with immunoSEQ multiplex PCR; TCRdb's copy has only in-frame clones and lacks some. In the table there are around 190,000 clones, roughly 88% of which are singletons. Source material: peripheral blood. These receptors were taken from a human donor in a cohort sampled during active COVID-19.

The V and J genes are TRBV10-2 and TRBJ1-4; 7 bases agree with TRBD1. The germline CDR1 and CDR2 sequences are WSHSY and SAAADI. The length of the CDR3 is 14 residues. J was trimmed by 8 bases and V by 8 bases; bases with no gene match: 11. The CDR3, as DNA: TGCGCCAGCCAAAAACAGGGGACGCGCGAAAAACTGTTTTTT. Translating it yields CASQKQGTREKLFF.

V and J are TRBV10-3 and TRBJ2-1; 9 bases line up with TRBD2. In germline, CDR1 is ENHRY, CDR2 SYGVKD. CDR3 length equals 19 residues. With 0 bases clipped from V and 0 bases from J, the junction kept 9 bases outside the gene matches. The CDR3 DNA follows: TGTGCCATCAGTGAGTCTGGCGCGGGAGGGTTCAGCTCCTACAATGAGCAGTTCTTC. Translated, it gives CAISESGAGGFSSYNEQFF.

The rearrangement links TRBV5-1 to TRBJ2-2; 8 nucleotides line up with TRBD1. The J segment lost 7 bases and the V segment lost 0 bases, leaving 5 bases of the junction unmatched. The V gene's germline CDR1 is SGHRS and CDR2 YFSETQ. This CDR3 spans 15 amino acids. CDR3 sequence reads: CASSLATGVGGELFF. The CDR3 DNA follows: TGCGCCAGCAGCTTGGCGACAGGGGTTGGCGGGGAGCTGTTTTTT.

The chain carries TRBV19 and TRBJ1-1; TRBD1 aligns across 9 bases. The ends lost 6 bases at V and 2 bases at J; junction bases unmatched: 7. CDR1 is LNHDA and CDR2 is SQIVND in the germline V gene (reference sequence). The CDR3 covers 15 residues. The CDR3, as DNA: TGTGCCAGTAGCCCACAGGGGGCGGGTAACACTGAAGCTTTCTTT. Encoded protein: CASSPQGAGNTEAFF.

This clone has more than one count but fewer than ten. The chain carries TRBV10-3 and TRBJ2-7; 10 bases fit TRBD2. CDR1 is ENHRY and CDR2 is SYGVKD in the germline V gene. The CDR3 has 19 residues. V shed 6 bases and J 0 bases; nucleotides not matched to a gene: 17. This CDR3 reads CAISRFSGTSAYLSYEQYF. The CDR3 coding sequence is TGTGCCATCAGCCGATTCTCCGGGACTAGCGCGTACCTCTCCTACGAGCAGTACTTC.

The chain is built from TRBV19 and TRBJ2-1; possibly TRBD2 for D (6 bases). The CDR3 totals 14 residues. Germline values: CDR1 LNHDA, CDR2 SQIVND (reference sequence). V was pared by 9 bases and J by 1 base, with 13 bases between. The CDR3 nucleotides are TGTGCCAGCTGTAGCCGGGAGTCCTACAATGAGCAGTTCTTC. It encodes CASCSRESYNEQFF.

The rearrangement joins TRBV18 to TRBJ1-4; TRBD1 might be the D (6 bases). Per the germline V gene, CDR1 is KGHSH and CDR2 is LQKENI. The CDR3 extends over 14 amino acids. Trimming pared 4 bases from V and 5 bases from J, leaving 11 bases between. The CDR3 protein is CASSLYRENEKLFF. As DNA, the CDR3 is TGTGCCAGCTCACTTTACAGGGAGAATGAAAAACTGTTTTTT.

This chain joins TRBV18 and TRBJ2-7; 15 bases agree with TRBD2. CDR3 length: 15 residues. The V gene's germline CDR1 is KGHSH and CDR2 LQKENI. V shed 6 bases and J 6 bases; nucleotides not matched to a gene: 6. The CDR3, as DNA: TGTGCCAGCTCTCCCGGGACTAGCGGGAGGAGCGAGCAGTACTTC. Its translation is CASSPGTSGRSEQYF.

This chain connects TRBV24-1 to TRBJ2-3, with 10 nucleotides matching TRBD2. CDR1 and CDR2 (germline): KGHDR, SFDVKD. V trimming: 9 bases; J trimming: 7 bases; junction bases outside the gene matches: 18. The CDR3 is made up of 17 amino acids. The CDR3, as DNA: TGTGCCACCTTCTCGGTCGGACTAGCGGACGAGGTGTATACGCAGTATTTT. The encoded protein is CATFSVGLADEVYTQYF.

V usage is TRBV5-1 and J usage is TRBJ1-1; 8 positions match TRBD1. V gave up 3 bases and J gave up 2 bases; unmatched junction bases: 3. This CDR3 spans 14 amino acids. Germline values: CDR1 SGHRS, CDR2 YFSETQ. Here the CDR3 DNA reads TGCGCCAGCAGCTGGGGACAGGCCAACACTGAAGCTTTCTTT. Its translation is CASSWGQANTEAFF.

This clone was found a few times. This rearrangement joins TRBV6-4 to TRBJ2-7; TRBD1 matches 7 bases. The V and J ends lost 5 bases and 5 bases, in that order; junction bases with no gene match: 12. CDR3 length: 15 amino acids. The germline gives CDR1 MRHNA, CDR2 SNTAGT. The CDR3 loop is CASSMTGSGSDEQYF. The CDR3 bases are TGTGCCAGCAGTATGACAGGGTCGGGTTCGGACGAGCAGTACTTC.

The rearrangement links TRBV6-6 to TRBJ1-2; 9 bases are shared with TRBD1. The germline V gene encodes CDR1 MNHNY and CDR2 SVGAGI (reference sequence). Trimming removed 6 bases from V and 2 bases from J; junction bases left unmatched: 1. The CDR3 consists of 13 residues. The CDR3: CASRGTGNYGYTF. The CDR3 DNA reads as TGTGCCAGCAGGGGGACAGGGAACTATGGCTACACCTTC.

This clone is a singleton in its sample. The rearrangement links TRBV29-1 to TRBJ2-1; TRBD2 agrees at 12 bases. Per the germline V gene, CDR1 is SQVTM and CDR2 is ANQGSEA. There are 15 residues in the CDR3. The V and J ends lost 5 bases and 5 bases, in that order; junction bases with no gene match: 7. CDR3 nucleotide sequence: TGCAGCGTTCAACAACTAGCGGGAGGACACAATGAGCAGTTCTTC. It is translated as CSVQQLAGGHNEQFF.

This clone has a handful of counts. The rearrangement joins TRBV12-3 or TRBV12-4 to TRBJ2-5; no definite D call. The CDR3 runs to 11 residues. V was pared by 3 bases and J by 3 bases, with 2 bases between. The CDR3 DNA reads as TGTGCCAGCAGTTTCGAAGAGACCCAGTACTTC. Protein: CASSFEETQYF.

The rearrangement uses TRBV28 and TRBJ1-2; TRBD1 matches 7 bases. The trim removed 3 bases at V and 3 bases at J, leaving 4 bases unmatched. In germline, CDR1 is MDHEN, CDR2 SYDVKM. The length of the CDR3 is 14 residues. CDR3 bases: TGTGCCAGCAGTTTGGGGACAGTCCACTATGGCTACACCTTC. Its translation: CASSLGTVHYGYTF.

V usage is TRBV6-6 and J usage is TRBJ2-1; TRBD2 agrees at 13 bases. The ends lost 5 bases at V and 8 bases at J; junction bases unmatched: 9. CDR1 and CDR2 (germline): MNHNY, SVGAGI (reference sequence). The CDR3 contains 16 residues. CDR3 residues: CASSPWTSGRGHEQFF. The CDR3 nucleotides are TGTGCCAGCAGTCCATGGACTAGCGGGAGAGGTCATGAGCAGTTCTTC.

The rearrangement joins TRBV21-1 to TRBJ2-5; TRBD2 is taken as the D call from the table, unchecked against the DNA. TRBV21-1 is recorded as a pseudogene. This CDR3 is built from 14 residues. The CDR3 protein is CASSPRGWQETQYF. CDR3 nucleotides: TGTGCCAGCAGCCCTCGGGGTTGGCAAGAGACCCAGTACTTC.

The chain uses TRBV28 and TRBJ2-7; weak D call: TRBD1 (6 bases). This CDR3 comprises 14 residues. The V end was cut by 2 bases, the J end by 3 bases, with 11 bases between. Germline CDR1 and CDR2: MDHEN and SYDVKM. The CDR3 protein is CASSLPPQGYEQYF. For the CDR3, the DNA is TGTGCCAGCAGTTTACCCCCACAGGGCTACGAGCAGTACTTC.

A few counts support this clone. The CDR3, as DNA: TGTGCCAGCAGTTTCCCCCGGGGGGTGACTGAAGCTTTCTTT. Translation: CASSFPRGVTEAFF. This rearrangement joins TRBV28 to TRBJ1-1, with a tentative D call TRBD1 (5 bases). Germline V gene sequence: CDR1 MDHEN, CDR2 SYDVKM. Trimming took 3 bases from V and 5 from J, leaving 13 bases between them. The CDR3 is 14 residues long.

J is TRBJ2-1 and V is TRBV2; D unresolved. Germline values: CDR1 SNHLY, CDR2 FYNNEI. The CDR3 extends over 15 amino acids. Trimming shortened V by 6 bases and J by 6 bases, and 18 bases separated the two germline ends. CDR3: CASSAERGHFNEQFF. The DNA of the CDR3 is TGTGCCAGCAGCGCGGAGAGAGGCCACTTCAATGAGCAGTTCTTC. Together with reference TRBV2 and TRBJ2-1, the CDR3 gives the full variable domain: EPEVTQTPSHQVTQMGQEVILRCVPISNHLYFYWYRQILGQKVEFLVSFYNNEISEKSEIFDDQFSVERPDGSNFTLKIRSTKLEDSAMYFCASSAERGHFNEQFFGPGTRLTVL.

This sequence joins TRBV2 and TRBJ2-1; the D gene is possibly TRBD1 (6 bases). The CDR3 totals 14 residues. Trimming stripped 2 bases from V and 6 bases from J, with 11 bases between. Germline V lookup: CDR1 SNHLY, CDR2 FYNNEI. The CDR3 nucleotides are TGTGCCAGCAGTGAATACAGGGCAGTCAATGAGCAGTTCTTC. It codes for CASSEYRAVNEQFF.